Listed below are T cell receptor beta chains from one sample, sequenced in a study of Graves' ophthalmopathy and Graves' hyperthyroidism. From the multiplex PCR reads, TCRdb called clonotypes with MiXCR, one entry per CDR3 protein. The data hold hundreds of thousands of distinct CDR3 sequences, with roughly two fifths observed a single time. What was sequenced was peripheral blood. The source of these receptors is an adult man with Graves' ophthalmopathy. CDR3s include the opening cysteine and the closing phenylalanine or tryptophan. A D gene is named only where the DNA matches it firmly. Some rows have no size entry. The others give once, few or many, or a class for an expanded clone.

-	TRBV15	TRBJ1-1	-	TGTGCCACCAGCAGAGGAAAGAAGCACACTGAAGCTTTCTTT	CATSRGKKHTEAFF
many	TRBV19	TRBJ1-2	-	TGTGCCAGTAGTATGCCAGACTGGGGCTACACCTTC	CASSMPDWGYTF
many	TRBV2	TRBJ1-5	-	TGTGCCAGCAGTGAACAAGGGGGGGACCAGCCCCAGCATTTT	CASSEQGGDQPQHF
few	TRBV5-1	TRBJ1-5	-	TGCGCCAGCAGCTCTGGAGATAGCAATCAGCCCCAGCATTTT	CASSSGDSNQPQHF
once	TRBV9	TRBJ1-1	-	TGTGCCAGCAGCGCCCCTTATAACACTGAAGCTTTCTTT	CASSAPYNTEAFF
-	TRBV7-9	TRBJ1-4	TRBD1	TGTGCCAGCAGCCCCACAGGGGCCGGAAGTGAAAAACTGTTTTTT	CASSPTGAGSEKLFF
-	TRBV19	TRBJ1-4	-	TGTGCCAGCAGACGGGGCAGTGGTGAAAAACTGTTTTTT	CASRRGSGEKLFF
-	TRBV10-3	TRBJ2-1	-	TGTGCCATCAGTGAGTCAGGGGGGAGCTCCTACAATGAGCAGTTCTTC	CAISESGGSSYNEQFF
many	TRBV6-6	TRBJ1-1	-	TGTGCCAGCAGTGGACGGGCCATGAACACTGAAGCTTTCTTT	CASSGRAMNTEAFF
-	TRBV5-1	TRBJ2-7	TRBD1	TGCGCCAGCAGCTTGGTTACAGGGGCTGGCGAGCAGTACTTC	CASSLVTGAGEQYF
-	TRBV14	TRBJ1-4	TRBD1	TGTGCCAGCAGCCAAGCCGGGACAGGGGGGGCTAATGAAAAACTGTTTTTT	CASSQAGTGGANEKLFF
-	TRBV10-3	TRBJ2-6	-	TGTGCCATCAGTGAGACGGGACTTAGCACTGGGGCCAACGTCCTGACTTTC	CAISETGLSTGANVLTF
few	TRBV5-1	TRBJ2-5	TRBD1	TGCGCCAGCAGCTTGGAGGCAGGCAGGGGGCTAGGGGAGACCCAGTACTTC	CASSLEAGRGLGETQYF
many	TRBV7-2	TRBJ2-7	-	TGTGCCAGCAGCTTAGGCCCGGGCAGGGGCTACGAGCAGTACTTC	CASSLGPGRGYEQYF
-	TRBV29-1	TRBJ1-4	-	TGCAGCGTTGAAGTAACTAATGAAGAACTGGTTTTT	CSVEVTNEELVF
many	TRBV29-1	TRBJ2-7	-	TGCAGCGTTGTGGATTCTTCGACGGACTACGAGCAGTACTTC	CSVVDSSTDYEQYF
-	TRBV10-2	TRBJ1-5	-	TGCGCCAGCAGATGGGGAAGTATCGGGCCCCAGCATTTT	CASRWGSIGPQHF
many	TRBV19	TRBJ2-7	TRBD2	TGTGCCAGTAGATCAATAGCGGGAGCCTACGAGCAGTACTTC	CASRSIAGAYEQYF